Each of the 5 T cell receptor beta chains below was sequenced from the same sample in a study of T cell changes during pregnancy in multiple sclerosis. Profiled with immunoSEQ multiplex PCR; TCRdb holds only in-frame clones, not every one. The sample contains almost 40,000 clones, around nine tenths of which appear only once. The specimen was CD4+ T cells from peripheral blood mononuclear cells, collected in the third trimester of pregnancy. These receptors were obtained from a female donor in good health, enrolled as a control in a pregnancy study.

This clone showed up just once. V is TRBV25-1 and J is TRBJ1-2; 9 bases are shared with TRBD1. This CDR3 has 11 amino acids. With 10 bases clipped from V and 9 bases from J, the junction kept 6 bases outside the gene matches. In germline, CDR1 is MGHDK, CDR2 SYGVNS. CDR3 region: CATRDRERYTF. In DNA, the CDR3 is TGTGCCACCAGGGACAGGGAACGCTACACCTTC.

This chain connects TRBV28 to TRBJ2-7; TRBD1 is a possible D gene (5 bases). This CDR3 comprises 14 residues. Germline CDR1 MDHEN, CDR2 SYDVKM. The V end was cut by 3 bases, the J end by 5 bases, with 14 bases between. The CDR3 nucleotides are TGTGCCAGCAGTTTGGGGCAGGGTACCCACGAGCAGTACTTC. Its protein product is CASSLGQGTHEQYF.

The chain has TRBV5-1 and TRBJ1-1; TRBD1 is a possible D gene (5 bases). The CDR3 contains 13 residues. V was shortened by 4 bases and J by 6 bases, with 13 bases between the two germline ends. Germline lookup yields CDR1 SGHRS and CDR2 YFSETQ. This CDR3 is CASSGGGAPEAFF. The CDR3 nucleotides are TGCGCCAGCAGCGGGGGGGGAGCCCCTGAAGCTTTCTTT.

This chain uses TRBV5-1 with TRBJ2-7; 11 nucleotides line up with TRBD1. There are 17 residues in the CDR3. The V and J ends lost 2 bases and 5 bases, in that order; junction bases with no gene match: 12. In germline, CDR1 is SGHRS, CDR2 YFSETQ. The CDR3: CASSLGIGDRGVDEQYF. CDR3 nucleotides: TGCGCCAGCAGCTTAGGTATTGGGGACAGGGGGGTCGACGAGCAGTACTTC.

This clone was counted a single time. The chain joins TRBV30 to TRBJ2-7; 10 bases line up with TRBD2. There are 15 residues in the CDR3. With V trimmed by 4 bases and J by 6 bases, 12 bases remained unmatched. The germline V gene has CDR1 GTSNPN and CDR2 SVGIG (reference sequence). CDR3 bases: TGTGCCTGGATCCCCCGCCTAGCGGGGGTCACCGAGCAGTACTTC. Encoded protein: CAWIPRLAGVTEQYF. The full variable domain, in which reference TRBV30 and TRBJ2-7 provide the parts outside the CDR3, is SQTIHQWPATLVQPVGSPLSLECTVEGTSNPNLYWYRQAAGRGLQLLFYSVGIGQISSEVPQNLSASRPQDRQFILSSKKLLLSDSGFYLCAWIPRLAGVTEQYFGPGTRLTVT.